This T cell receptor beta chain was sequenced during a study of a mutant IDH1 vaccine in newly diagnosed glioma. The overall study: Most patients had received both radiotherapy and temozolomide, the prior options being radiotherapy, temozolomide, or both. Study-level results: Alterations occurring in top peripheral T cell clonotypes seemed unrelated to pseudoprogression.

Regarding this clone: Its antigen is not known.

Time point specified: week 35, safety follow-up. The content of each vaccine dose was 300 ug of mutant IDH1 20-mer peptide, and topical imiquimod accompanied it. This CDR3 comprises 13 residues. Germline assignment: CDR1 SQVTM and CDR2 ANQGSEA. The V end was cut by 7 bases, the J end by 1 base, with 13 bases between. TCRdb's copy holds only in-frame clones and misses some; the assay was immunoSEQ multiplex PCR. This table has some 29,000 clones, almost 80% appearing once. The sample was PBMCs, taken from a glioma patient whose treatment included an IDH1 peptide vaccine. The TCR sequence derives from a woman aged 25 to 45 with glioma. Some clones in this sample may be carry-over from other donors' samples. The genes are TRBV29-1 and TRBJ2-5, with a weak D call TRBD1 (5 bases). DNA for the CDR3: TGCAGCGCTCAGAAGGGGTTCCAAGAGACCCAGTACTTC. Its translation is CSAQKGFQETQYF.